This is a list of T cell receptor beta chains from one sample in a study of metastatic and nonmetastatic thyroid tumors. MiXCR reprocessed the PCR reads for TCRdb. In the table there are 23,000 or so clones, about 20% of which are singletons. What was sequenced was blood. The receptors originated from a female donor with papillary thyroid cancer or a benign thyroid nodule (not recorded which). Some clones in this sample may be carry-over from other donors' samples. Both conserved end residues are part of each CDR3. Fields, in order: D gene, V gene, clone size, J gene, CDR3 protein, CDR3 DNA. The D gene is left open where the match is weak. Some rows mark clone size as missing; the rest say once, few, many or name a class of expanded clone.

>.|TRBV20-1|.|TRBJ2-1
CSAVSPWVCNEQFF
TGCAGTGCTGTTTCTCCCTGGGTATGCAATGAGCAGTTCTTC
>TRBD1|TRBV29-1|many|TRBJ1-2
CSVGQGAGVYGYTF
TGCAGCGTTGGACAGGGGGCCGGCGTTTATGGCTACACCTTC
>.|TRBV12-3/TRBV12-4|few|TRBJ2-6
CASSRASVANVLTF
TGTGCCAGCAGTAGGGCGTCCGTGGCCAACGTCCTGACTTTC
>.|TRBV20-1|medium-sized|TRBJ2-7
CSATPGQISYEQYF
TGCAGTGCTACACCGGGTCAGATCTCCTACGAGCAGTACTTC
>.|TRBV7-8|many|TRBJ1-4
CASSLALTRGLFF
TGTGCCAGCAGCTTAGCGCTAACCCGCGGACTGTTTTTT
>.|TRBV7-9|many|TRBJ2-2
CASSSKGPQVGELFF
TGTGCCAGCAGCTCAAAAGGCCCTCAGGTCGGGGAGCTGTTTTTT
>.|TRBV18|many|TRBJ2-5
CASSPRETQYF
TGTGCCAGCTCACCACGGGAGACCCAGTACTTC
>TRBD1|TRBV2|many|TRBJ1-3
CASRRQGADTIYF
TGTGCCAGCCGCCGACAGGGGGCTGACACCATATATTTT
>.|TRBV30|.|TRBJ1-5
CAWRSGGGNQPQHF
TGTGCCTGGAGGTCCGGGGGCGGCAATCAGCCCCAGCATTTT
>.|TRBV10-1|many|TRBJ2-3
CASTGSAADTQYF
TGCGCCAGCACCGGGTCAGCTGCAGATACGCAGTATTTT
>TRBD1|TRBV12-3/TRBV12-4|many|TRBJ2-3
CASALTGTLANTQYF
TGTGCCAGCGCCTTGACAGGGACCCTAGCAAATACGCAGTATTTT
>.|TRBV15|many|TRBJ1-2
CASEAVMYGYTF
TGTGCCTCCGAGGCAGTGATGTATGGCTACACCTTC
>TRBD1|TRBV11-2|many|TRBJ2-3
CASSLEGTVLTDTQYF
TGTGCCAGCAGCTTAGAAGGGACAGTCCTCACAGATACGCAGTATTTT
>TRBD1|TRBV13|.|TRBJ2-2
CASSLRTGGITGELFF
TGTGCCAGCAGCTTGCGGACAGGGGGGATAACCGGGGAGCTGTTTTTT
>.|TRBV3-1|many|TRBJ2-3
CASSLADTQYF
TGTGCCAGCAGTTTGGCTGATACGCAGTATTTT
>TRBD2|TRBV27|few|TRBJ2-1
CASSLGPPGLVYYNEQFF
TGTGCCAGCAGTTTGGGCCCCCCGGGACTAGTATATTACAATGAGCAGTTCTTC
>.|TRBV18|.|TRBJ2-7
CASSPSRGYEQYF
TGTGCCAGCTCACCATCTCGAGGCTACGAGCAGTACTTC
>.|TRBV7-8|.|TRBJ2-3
CASSLAIVSDTQYF
TGTGCCAGCAGCTTAGCCATAGTGTCAGATACGCAGTATTTT
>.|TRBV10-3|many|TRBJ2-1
CAIRGNTEYNEQFF
TGTGCCATCAGGGGAAATACAGAGTACAATGAGCAGTTCTTC
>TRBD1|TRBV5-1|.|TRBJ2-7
CASSLGQGASYEQYF
TGCGCCAGCAGCTTGGGACAGGGGGCATCCTACGAGCAGTACTTC
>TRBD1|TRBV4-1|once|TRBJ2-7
CASSQTVGSGQMNYDQYF
TGCGCCAGCAGCCAAACAGTGGGCTCGGGACAGATGAACTACGACCAGTACTTC
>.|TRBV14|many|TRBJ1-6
CASSPSMDSPLHF
TGTGCCAGCAGCCCCTCTATGGATTCACCCCTCCACTTT
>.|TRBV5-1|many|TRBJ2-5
CASSLGQGIGETQYF
TGCGCCAGCAGCTTGGGGCAGGGGATCGGGGAGACCCAGTACTTC
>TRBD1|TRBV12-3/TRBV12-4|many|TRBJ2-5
CASRTGAQETQYF
TGTGCCAGCAGGACAGGGGCCCAAGAGACCCAGTACTTC
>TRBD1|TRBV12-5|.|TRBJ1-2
CASGSTDRVLMYGYTF
TGTGCTAGTGGTTCGACGGACAGGGTGCTGATGTATGGCTACACCTTC
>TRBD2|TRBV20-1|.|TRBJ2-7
CSARWLAGDDEQYF
TGCAGTGCTAGGTGGCTAGCGGGAGACGACGAGCAGTACTTC
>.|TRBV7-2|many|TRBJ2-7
CASSLKGSPVQYF
TGTGCCAGCAGCTTAAAAGGGAGTCCTGTACAGTACTTC
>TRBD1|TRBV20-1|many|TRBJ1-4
CSARDSRGHAELFF
TGCAGTGCTAGAGATTCCAGGGGGCACGCGGAACTGTTTTTT
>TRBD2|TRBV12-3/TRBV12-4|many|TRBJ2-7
CASSLAGGPGEQYF
TGTGCCAGCAGTCTAGCGGGAGGGCCTGGCGAGCAGTACTTC
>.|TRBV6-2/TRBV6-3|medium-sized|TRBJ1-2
CASSRTAYGYTF
TGTGCCAGCAGTAGGACAGCCTATGGCTACACCTTC
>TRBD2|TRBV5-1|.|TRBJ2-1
CDSSLGLRTSEQFF
TGCGACAGCAGCTTGGGCCTAAGGACTAGCGAGCAGTTCTTC
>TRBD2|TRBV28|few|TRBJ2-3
CASSVGLATDTQYF
TGTGCCAGCAGTGTGGGACTAGCGACAGATACCCAGTATTTT
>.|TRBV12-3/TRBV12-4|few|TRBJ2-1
CASSNRANKGGRFF
TGTGCCAGCAGCAACCGGGCGAATAAGGGGGGGAGGTTCTTC
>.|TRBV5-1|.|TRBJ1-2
CASSLSQYYGYTF
TGCGCCAGCAGCTTGTCACAGTACTATGGCTACACCTTC
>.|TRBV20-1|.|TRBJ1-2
CSASLDGYTF
TGCAGTGCTTCGTTAGATGGCTACACCTTC
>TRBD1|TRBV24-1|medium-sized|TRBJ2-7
CATSDVTGTGAPEQYF
TGTGCCACCAGTGATGTTACCGGGACAGGGGCCCCCGAGCAGTACTTC
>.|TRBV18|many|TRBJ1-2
CASSLTEADGYTF
TGTGCCAGCTCCCTAACGGAGGCGGATGGCTACACCTTC
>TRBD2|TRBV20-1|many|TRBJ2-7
CSVTGTSGRASYEQYF
TGCAGTGTCACCGGGACTAGCGGGAGGGCTTCCTACGAGCAGTACTTC
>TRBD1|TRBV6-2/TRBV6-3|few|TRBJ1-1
CVSNIQGSTFF
TGTGTCAGCAACATACAGGGGTCCACTTTCTTT
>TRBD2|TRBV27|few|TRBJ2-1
CASSLGAGEARNEQFF
TGTGCCAGCAGTCTAGGGGCGGGAGAAGCTCGCAATGAGCAGTTCTTC
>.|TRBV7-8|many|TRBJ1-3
CASSFAGGNTIYF
TGTGCCAGCAGCTTCGCCGGTGGAAACACCATATATTTT
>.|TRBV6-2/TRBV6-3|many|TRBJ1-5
CASRFRQYSNQPQHF
TGTGCCAGCCGTTTTCGACAGTATAGCAATCAGCCCCAGCATTTT
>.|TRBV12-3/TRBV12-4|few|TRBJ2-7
CASSSPPQGIYEQYF
TGTGCCAGCAGTTCGCCTCCACAGGGAATCTACGAGCAGTACTTC
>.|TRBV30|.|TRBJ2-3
CAWSVKPKDTQYF
TGTGCCTGGAGTGTAAAGCCCAAAGATACGCAGTATTTT
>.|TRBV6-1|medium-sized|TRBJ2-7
CASTQKGYEQYF
TGTGCCAGCACCCAAAAGGGCTACGAGCAGTACTTC
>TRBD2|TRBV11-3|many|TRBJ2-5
CASSLGTSGGFEETQYF
TGTGCCAGCAGCCTTGGGACTAGCGGGGGATTCGAAGAGACCCAGTACTTC
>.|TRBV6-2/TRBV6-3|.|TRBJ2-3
CASAPGTSSTDTQYF
TGTGCCAGCGCGCCCGGGACATCTAGCACAGATACGCAGTATTTT
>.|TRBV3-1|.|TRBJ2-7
CASSQNGPYEQYF
TGTGCCAGCAGCCAAAACGGTCCCTACGAGCAGTACTTC
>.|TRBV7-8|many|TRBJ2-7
CASSLVGQPRGEQYF
TGTGCCAGCAGCTTAGTCGGACAGCCGAGAGGCGAGCAGTACTTC
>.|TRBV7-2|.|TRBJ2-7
CTSSLLRTAFPF
TGTACCAGCAGCTTATTACGGACAGCCTTTCCCTTC